The clone carrying this TCR beta chain is medium-sized by share. Its antigen remains unidentified. Tregs were sorted as CD4+CD25+CD127-/low cells. Full-length variable regions came from constant-region reverse primers plus semi-nested Nested Universal Primer A PCR. TCRdb re-derived calls from the 5' RACE reads in MiXCR, one entry per CDR3 protein. Here the sample spans nearly 10,000 distinct CDR3 sequences, about 15% being singletons. Trimming cost V 0 bases and J 12 bases; bases outside gene matches: 10. Germline V lookup: CDR1 SGHRS, CDR2 YFSETQ. The CDR3 extends over 14 amino acids. Findings and limits, study-wide: Tumor memory CD4+ T cell TCR gene usage clustered with blood and lymph node memory CD4+ cells and lymph node naive CD4+ cells. Tumor-infiltrating Treg TCR alpha and beta sequences overlapped most with tumor naive CD4+ T cells, then blood naive.

This TCR was recovered from a female donor with breast cancer. The rearrangement joins TRBV5-1 to TRBJ2-3; 7 bases fit TRBD1. Sequenced: Tregs sorted from blood. CDR3 nucleotides: TGCGCCAGCAGCTTGGGTGTGGGACAGAGGATACAGTATTTT. Translation gives CASSLGVGQRIQYF.